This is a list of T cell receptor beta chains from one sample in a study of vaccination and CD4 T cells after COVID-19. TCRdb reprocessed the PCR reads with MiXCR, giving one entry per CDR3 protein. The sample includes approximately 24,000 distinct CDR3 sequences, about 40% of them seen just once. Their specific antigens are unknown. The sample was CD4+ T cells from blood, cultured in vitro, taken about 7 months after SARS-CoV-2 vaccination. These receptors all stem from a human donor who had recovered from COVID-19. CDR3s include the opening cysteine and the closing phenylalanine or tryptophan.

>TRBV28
CASSYSVGGEGYNEQFF
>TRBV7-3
CASSFNQGPNEQFF
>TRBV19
CASSTGQGSTEAFF
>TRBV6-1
CASRRSGHPDEQYF
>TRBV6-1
CASRHLRGSYGYTF
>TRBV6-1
CASSERSGYETQYF
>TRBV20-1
CSAKKSGRVLRDTQYF
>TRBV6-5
CASSYYTDTQYF
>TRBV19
CASSMMGDRAYEQYF
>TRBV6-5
CASSLMEGRGFSNQPQHF
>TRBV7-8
CASSLGGGVGYGYTF
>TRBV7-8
CASSLTANTIYF
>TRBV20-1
CSARDWGTGSQETQYF
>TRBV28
CASRVTGIYGYTF
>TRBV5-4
CASSPRGATQETQYF
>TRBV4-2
CASSQVNEQFF
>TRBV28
CASSINYGYTF
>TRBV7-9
CASRGGGADTEAFF
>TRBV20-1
CSVHLAGVSYEQYF
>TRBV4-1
CASSPGLAGYNEQFF
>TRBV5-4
CASSIDVGGKQYTF
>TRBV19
CASSQQKGTAEAFF
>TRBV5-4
CASSLEFYEQYF
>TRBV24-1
CATSDPRTYEQYF
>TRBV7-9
CASSSTRPTTGFF
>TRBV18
CASSRQGVETQYF
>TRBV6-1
CASSRDRDLSYTF
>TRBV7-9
CASSYTGGTGELFF
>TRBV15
CATSRDLGPRGTEAFF
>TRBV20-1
CSAWPGGGSEQFF
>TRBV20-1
CSATGALAGAVFQYF
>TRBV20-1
CSARSAPGTAALYGYTF
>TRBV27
CASSFPTGNGNQPQHF
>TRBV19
CASTPRLAGVTDTQYF
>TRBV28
CASSPGRRLTEAFF
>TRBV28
CASTTGTSLNEQFF
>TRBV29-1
CSVDPDRSGGGYTF
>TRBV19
CASSIANRNSPLHF
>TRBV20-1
CSGGTSGSPTGKNIQYF
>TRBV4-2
CASSQVTGGSNQPQHF